This is a list of T cell receptor beta chains from one sample in a study of graft-versus-host responses after intestinal transplantation. Using immunoSEQ multiplex PCR, the repertoire was profiled, and TCRdb retains in-frame clones only, with some absent. The sample has tens of thousands of clones, about 87% seen once. These receptors are not linked to any known antigen. Here the sequenced sample was unstimulated CD4+ T cells sorted from spleen or lymph node cells, taken before transplant. Receptor source: a human donor who was the organ donor for an intestinal transplant. Each CDR3 is given with its conserved first and last residue. The D gene is left open where the match is weak. A row's size may be missing; if present it is once, few, many or a size class.

j_call: TRBJ1-5; d_call: .; v_call: TRBV28; clone_size: few; cdr3_aa: CASSLSPEYQPQHF; cdr3_nt: TGTGCCAGCAGTTTGTCGCCGGAGTATCAGCCCCAGCATTTT
j_call: TRBJ2-1; d_call: TRBD2; v_call: TRBV7-2; clone_size: .; cdr3_aa: CASSLMASGGLVEQFF; cdr3_nt: TGTGCCAGCAGCTTAATGGCTAGCGGGGGGTTGGTTGAGCAGTTCTTC
j_call: TRBJ2-3; d_call: .; v_call: TRBV5-1; clone_size: .; cdr3_aa: CASSSDRDTQYF; cdr3_nt: TGCGCCAGCAGCTCCGACAGGGATACGCAGTATTTT
j_call: TRBJ1-2; d_call: TRBD1; v_call: TRBV7-6; clone_size: .; cdr3_aa: CASSLAGTANYGYTF; cdr3_nt: TGTGCCAGCAGCTTAGCAGGGACAGCTAACTATGGCTACACCTTC
j_call: TRBJ2-1; d_call: TRBD2; v_call: TRBV19; clone_size: .; cdr3_aa: CASSALAGGYNEQFF; cdr3_nt: TGTGCCAGTAGTGCCCTAGCGGGGGGTTACAATGAGCAGTTCTTC
j_call: TRBJ1-5; d_call: .; v_call: TRBV4-1; clone_size: .; cdr3_aa: CASSSGAGPMANQPQHF; cdr3_nt: TGCGCCAGCAGCTCTGGCGCAGGGCCCATGGCCAATCAGCCCCAGCATTTT
j_call: TRBJ1-2; d_call: .; v_call: TRBV4-1; clone_size: .; cdr3_aa: CASSQGGGGYTF; cdr3_nt: TGCGCCAGCAGCCAGGGGGGAGGTGGCTACACCTTC
j_call: TRBJ1-5; d_call: .; v_call: TRBV7-9; clone_size: .; cdr3_aa: CASSLAGRDNQPQHF; cdr3_nt: TGTGCCAGCAGCTTAGCAGGCAGGGACAATCAGCCCCAGCATTTT
j_call: TRBJ2-2; d_call: .; v_call: TRBV5-1; clone_size: .; cdr3_aa: CASHRDTGELFF; cdr3_nt: TGCGCCAGCCACAGGGATACCGGGGAGCTGTTTTTT
j_call: TRBJ2-2; d_call: TRBD2; v_call: TRBV29-1; clone_size: .; cdr3_aa: CSVVPGGPPGELFF; cdr3_nt: TGCAGCGTTGTTCCGGGGGGGCCCCCCGGGGAGCTGTTTTTT
j_call: TRBJ1-5; d_call: TRBD1; v_call: TRBV29-1; clone_size: .; cdr3_aa: CSASTGANSNQPQHF; cdr3_nt: TGCAGCGCATCGACAGGGGCGAATAGCAATCAGCCCCAGCATTTT
j_call: TRBJ1-3; d_call: .; v_call: TRBV16; clone_size: .; cdr3_aa: CASSQLASTGNTIYF; cdr3_nt: TGTGCCAGCAGCCAATTAGCCTCGACTGGAAACACCATATATTTT
j_call: TRBJ2-1; d_call: .; v_call: TRBV27; clone_size: .; cdr3_aa: CASSLLGWGVNEQFF; cdr3_nt: TGTGCCAGCAGTCTCCTAGGGTGGGGGGTTAATGAGCAGTTCTTC
j_call: TRBJ1-5; d_call: .; v_call: TRBV19; clone_size: .; cdr3_aa: CASTSPGYNQPQHF; cdr3_nt: TGTGCCAGTACCAGTCCGGGGTACAATCAGCCCCAGCATTTT
j_call: TRBJ1-1; d_call: TRBD1; v_call: TRBV5-6; clone_size: .; cdr3_aa: CASSLVLTGGNTEAFF; cdr3_nt: TGTGCCAGCAGCTTGGTTCTCACAGGGGGGAACACTGAAGCTTTCTTT
j_call: TRBJ1-4; d_call: TRBD1; v_call: TRBV30; clone_size: .; cdr3_aa: CAWREGQGIWEKLFF; cdr3_nt: TGTGCCTGGAGAGAGGGACAGGGAATTTGGGAAAAACTGTTTTTT
j_call: TRBJ1-1; d_call: .; v_call: TRBV5-1; clone_size: .; cdr3_aa: CASSLAAGLHTEAFF; cdr3_nt: TGCGCCAGCAGCTTGGCCGCAGGGTTGCACACTGAAGCTTTCTTT
j_call: TRBJ2-3; d_call: TRBD1; v_call: TRBV18; clone_size: once; cdr3_aa: CASSPPAGQGTTDTQYF; cdr3_nt: TGTGCCAGCTCACCACCGGCGGGACAGGGGACCACAGATACGCAGTATTTT
j_call: TRBJ1-5; d_call: TRBD1; v_call: TRBV19; clone_size: .; cdr3_aa: CASSIGKGGQSQPQHF; cdr3_nt: TGTGCCAGTAGTATCGGGAAAGGGGGCCAATCTCAGCCCCAGCATTTT
j_call: TRBJ2-5; d_call: .; v_call: TRBV7-9; clone_size: .; cdr3_aa: CASSLGRRAGETQYF; cdr3_nt: TGTGCCAGCAGCTTAGGGCGAAGGGCAGGGGAGACCCAGTACTTC
j_call: TRBJ1-1; d_call: TRBD1; v_call: TRBV5-4; clone_size: .; cdr3_aa: CASSPGRGADTEAFF; cdr3_nt: TGTGCCAGCAGCCCGGGCAGGGGGGCGGACACTGAAGCTTTCTTT
j_call: TRBJ1-2; d_call: .; v_call: TRBV5-4; clone_size: .; cdr3_aa: CASSLPGNYGYTF; cdr3_nt: TGTGCCAGCAGCTTGCCAGGGAACTATGGCTACACCTTC
j_call: TRBJ2-4; d_call: .; v_call: TRBV6-5; clone_size: .; cdr3_aa: CASSYSNTGF; cdr3_nt: TGTGCCAGCAGTTACTCCAACACAGGGTTC
j_call: TRBJ2-5; d_call: TRBD2; v_call: TRBV2; clone_size: .; cdr3_aa: CARSGTSGPETQYF; cdr3_nt: TGTGCCCGTTCCGGGACTAGCGGACCAGAGACCCAGTACTTC
j_call: TRBJ1-1; d_call: .; v_call: TRBV30; clone_size: .; cdr3_aa: CAWSALSPGAFF; cdr3_nt: TGTGCCTGGAGTGCCCTGTCTCCAGGGGCTTTCTTT
j_call: TRBJ1-5; d_call: .; v_call: TRBV11-2; clone_size: .; cdr3_aa: CASSLERAGQPQHF; cdr3_nt: TGTGCCAGCAGCTTAGAGAGGGCAGGACAGCCCCAGCATTTT
j_call: TRBJ1-1; d_call: .; v_call: TRBV6-5; clone_size: .; cdr3_aa: CASKNGDTEAFF; cdr3_nt: TGTGCCAGCAAAAACGGTGACACTGAAGCTTTCTTT
j_call: TRBJ1-3; d_call: TRBD1; v_call: TRBV7-2; clone_size: .; cdr3_aa: CASSPQTGIGNTIYF; cdr3_nt: TGTGCCAGCAGCCCCCAGACAGGGATAGGAAACACCATATATTTT
j_call: TRBJ1-5; d_call: TRBD1; v_call: TRBV5-1; clone_size: .; cdr3_aa: CASSSEPGQGGQPQHF; cdr3_nt: TGCGCCAGCAGCTCGGAACCGGGACAGGGGGGTCAGCCCCAGCATTTT
j_call: TRBJ1-5; d_call: .; v_call: TRBV6-5; clone_size: .; cdr3_aa: CASSLQGPLNQPQHF; cdr3_nt: TGTGCCAGCAGTCTACAGGGACCTCTCAATCAGCCCCAGCATTTT
j_call: TRBJ1-5; d_call: .; v_call: TRBV5-8; clone_size: .; cdr3_aa: CASSRHGGGNQPQHF; cdr3_nt: TGTGCCAGCAGCCGACACGGGGGGGGGAACCAGCCCCAGCATTTT
j_call: TRBJ2-2; d_call: TRBD2; v_call: TRBV9; clone_size: .; cdr3_aa: CASSVLAGRGGELFF; cdr3_nt: TGTGCCAGCAGCGTTCTAGCAGGGAGGGGCGGGGAGCTGTTTTTT
j_call: TRBJ2-5; d_call: .; v_call: TRBV7-6; clone_size: .; cdr3_aa: CASSQTGRKETQYF; cdr3_nt: TGTGCCAGCAGCCAGACGGGGAGGAAGGAGACCCAGTACTTC
j_call: TRBJ1-2; d_call: .; v_call: TRBV5-1; clone_size: .; cdr3_aa: CASSPRQGYIPNYGYTF; cdr3_nt: TGCGCCAGCAGCCCCAGACAAGGTTACATTCCTAACTATGGCTACACCTTC
j_call: TRBJ1-1; d_call: TRBD1; v_call: TRBV28; clone_size: .; cdr3_aa: CASSGAQGARDTEAFF; cdr3_nt: TGTGCCAGCAGCGGGGCCCAGGGGGCTAGGGACACTGAAGCTTTCTTT
j_call: TRBJ1-2; d_call: TRBD1; v_call: TRBV4-3; clone_size: .; cdr3_aa: CASSQDQGVYGYTF; cdr3_nt: TGCGCCAGCAGCCAAGACCAGGGGGTCTATGGCTACACCTTC
j_call: TRBJ2-2; d_call: TRBD2; v_call: TRBV9; clone_size: .; cdr3_aa: CASSREGFNTGELFF; cdr3_nt: TGTGCCAGCAGCCGGGAGGGATTCAACACCGGGGAGCTGTTTTTT
j_call: TRBJ2-1; d_call: TRBD2; v_call: TRBV30; clone_size: .; cdr3_aa: CAWSVVGGTSYNEQFF; cdr3_nt: TGTGCCTGGAGTGTAGTGGGGGGGACCTCTTACAATGAGCAGTTCTTC
j_call: TRBJ1-1; d_call: .; v_call: TRBV5-4; clone_size: .; cdr3_aa: CASSSTRMNTEAFF; cdr3_nt: TGTGCCAGCAGCTCAACACGAATGAACACTGAAGCTTTCTTT
j_call: TRBJ2-4; d_call: TRBD1; v_call: TRBV7-9; clone_size: .; cdr3_aa: CASSLPPGTGAKNIQYF; cdr3_nt: TGTGCCAGCAGCTTACCCCCCGGGACAGGGGCCAAAAACATTCAGTACTTC
j_call: TRBJ1-3; d_call: .; v_call: TRBV9; clone_size: .; cdr3_aa: CASSVGFSPGNTIYF; cdr3_nt: TGTGCCAGCAGCGTAGGTTTTAGCCCTGGAAACACCATATATTTT
j_call: TRBJ1-5; d_call: .; v_call: TRBV6-1; clone_size: .; cdr3_aa: CASSENHSSNQPQHF; cdr3_nt: TGTGCCAGCAGTGAAAATCACAGCAGCAATCAGCCCCAGCATTTT
j_call: TRBJ2-1; d_call: TRBD2; v_call: TRBV28; clone_size: once; cdr3_aa: CASSRTSGGAFHNEQFF; cdr3_nt: TGTGCCAGCAGTAGGACTAGCGGGGGGGCCTTCCACAATGAGCAGTTCTTC
j_call: TRBJ2-2; d_call: .; v_call: TRBV7-3; clone_size: .; cdr3_aa: CASSLSGNTGELFF; cdr3_nt: TGTGCCAGCAGCTTGAGCGGGAACACCGGGGAGCTGTTTTTT
j_call: TRBJ2-2; d_call: TRBD1; v_call: TRBV5-1; clone_size: .; cdr3_aa: CASSQEQGTSTGELFF; cdr3_nt: TGCGCCAGCAGCCAAGAACAGGGGACCAGCACCGGGGAGCTGTTTTTT
j_call: TRBJ1-2; d_call: TRBD1; v_call: TRBV30; clone_size: .; cdr3_aa: CAWSQRTGAGYTF; cdr3_nt: TGTGCCTGGAGCCAGAGGACAGGGGCGGGCTACACCTTC
j_call: TRBJ2-5; d_call: .; v_call: TRBV4-2; clone_size: .; cdr3_aa: CASSQVSAGETQYF; cdr3_nt: TGTGCCAGCAGCCAAGTTTCTGCGGGGGAGACCCAGTACTTC
j_call: TRBJ1-6; d_call: TRBD1; v_call: TRBV6-1; clone_size: .; cdr3_aa: CASSEAGQGWSPLHF; cdr3_nt: TGTGCCAGCAGTGAAGCGGGACAGGGGTGGTCACCCCTCCACTTT
j_call: TRBJ1-6; d_call: .; v_call: TRBV2; clone_size: .; cdr3_aa: CASSVRGTSPLHF; cdr3_nt: TGTGCCAGCAGTGTTAGGGGAACATCACCCCTCCACTTT
j_call: TRBJ2-3; d_call: TRBD1; v_call: TRBV28; clone_size: .; cdr3_aa: CASRDTRDRVTSTDTQYF; cdr3_nt: TGTGCCAGCAGAGATACCCGGGACAGGGTCACTAGCACAGATACGCAGTATTTT
j_call: TRBJ2-1; d_call: .; v_call: TRBV14; clone_size: few; cdr3_aa: CASSQVQGQRGYYNEQFF; cdr3_nt: TGTGCCAGCAGCCAAGTACAGGGCCAGCGGGGCTACTACAATGAGCAGTTCTTC
j_call: TRBJ2-1; d_call: .; v_call: TRBV20-1; clone_size: .; cdr3_aa: CSAWRNEQFF; cdr3_nt: TGCAGTGCTTGGAGGAATGAGCAGTTCTTC